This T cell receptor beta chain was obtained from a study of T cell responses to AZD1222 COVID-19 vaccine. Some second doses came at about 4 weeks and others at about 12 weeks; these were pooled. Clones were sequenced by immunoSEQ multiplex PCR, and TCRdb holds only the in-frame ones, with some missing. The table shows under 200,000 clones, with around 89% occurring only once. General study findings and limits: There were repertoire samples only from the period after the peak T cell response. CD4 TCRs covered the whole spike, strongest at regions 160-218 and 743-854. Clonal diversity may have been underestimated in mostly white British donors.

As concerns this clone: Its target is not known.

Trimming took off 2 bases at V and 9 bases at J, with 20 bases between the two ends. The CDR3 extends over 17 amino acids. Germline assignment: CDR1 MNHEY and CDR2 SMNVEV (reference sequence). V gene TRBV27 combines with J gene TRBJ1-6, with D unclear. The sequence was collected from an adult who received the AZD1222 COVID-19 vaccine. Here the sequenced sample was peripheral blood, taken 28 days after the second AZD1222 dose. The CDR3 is CASSLRIGPPRFSPLHF. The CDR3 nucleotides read TGTGCCAGCAGTTTACGGATAGGGCCCCCAAGGTTTTCACCCCTCCACTTT.